This TCR beta chain was recorded in a study of OX40 agonist ivuxolimab in advanced cancers. Here immunoSEQ multiplex PCR was the method, and the copy in TCRdb shows in-frame clones only, minus some. The sample consists of some 26,000 clones, over 70% of them appearing once. Of note for this clone: Its cognate antigen is unknown.

Findings and limits, study-wide: Clonal expansion was seen in CD4+ and CD8+ blood T cells by week 6 at 0.1 to 3.0 mg/kg. Partial responders treated at 0.1-3.0 mg/kg exhibited clonal expansion among the lowest measured.

This sample comprised CD4+ or CD8+ T cells sorted from blood, obtained in a trial of the OX40 agonist ivuxolimab. The receptor was derived from an adult with an advanced solid tumor such as melanoma, head and neck, liver or kidney cancer.

CDR3 in amino acids: CANPAGALLPETQYF. In nucleotides, the CDR3 is TGTGCCAACCCAGCCGGGGCGCTTCTCCCAGAGACCCAGTACTTC. This rearrangement joins TRBV2 to TRBJ2-5; D tentatively fits TRBD1 or TRBD2 (5 bases each). From germline, CDR1 is SNHLY and CDR2 FYNNEI. The CDR3 length is 15 residues. The V end was cut by 10 bases, the J end by 4 bases, with 22 bases between. Complete variable domain (other parts from reference TRBV2 and TRBJ2-5): EPEVTQTPSHQVTQMGQEVILRCVPISNHLYFYWYRQILGQKVEFLVSFYNNEISEKSEIFDDQFSVERPDGSNFTLKIRSTKLEDSAMYFCANPAGALLPETQYFGPGTRLLVL.